This T cell receptor beta chain came from a study of cytomegalovirus exposure and HLA in healthy donors. Broader study findings: Beyond CMV serostatus, there was no information to go on about immune exposure. Rare TCR sequences dominated, though some public TCRs recurred in many donors. When analyzed later, a missense DCLRE1C variant was found to be linked to TCR beta V- and J-gene trimming. Upon later analysis, HLA-associated TCR beta chains proved more clonally expanded than other, equally common chains.

The CDR3 is made up of 12 amino acids. Trimming stripped 5 bases from V and 5 bases from J, with 10 bases between. Per germline, CDR1 SGHAT and CDR2 FQNNGV. Concerning this clone: The antigen is undetermined.

The study ran its PCR with 60 Vbeta and 13 Jbeta primers. Measured with immunoSEQ multiplex PCR; TCRdb has only the in-frame clones, and not every one. The data show some 130,000 clones, around 82% seen once. The TCR sequence derives from a male donor in good health and CMV-seropositive. The genes are TRBV11-2 and TRBJ2-7; D is ambiguous. Material: PBMCs. Here the CDR3 DNA reads TGTGCCAGCAGCCAGATCCAGGACGAGCAGTACTTC. It encodes CASSQIQDEQYF.